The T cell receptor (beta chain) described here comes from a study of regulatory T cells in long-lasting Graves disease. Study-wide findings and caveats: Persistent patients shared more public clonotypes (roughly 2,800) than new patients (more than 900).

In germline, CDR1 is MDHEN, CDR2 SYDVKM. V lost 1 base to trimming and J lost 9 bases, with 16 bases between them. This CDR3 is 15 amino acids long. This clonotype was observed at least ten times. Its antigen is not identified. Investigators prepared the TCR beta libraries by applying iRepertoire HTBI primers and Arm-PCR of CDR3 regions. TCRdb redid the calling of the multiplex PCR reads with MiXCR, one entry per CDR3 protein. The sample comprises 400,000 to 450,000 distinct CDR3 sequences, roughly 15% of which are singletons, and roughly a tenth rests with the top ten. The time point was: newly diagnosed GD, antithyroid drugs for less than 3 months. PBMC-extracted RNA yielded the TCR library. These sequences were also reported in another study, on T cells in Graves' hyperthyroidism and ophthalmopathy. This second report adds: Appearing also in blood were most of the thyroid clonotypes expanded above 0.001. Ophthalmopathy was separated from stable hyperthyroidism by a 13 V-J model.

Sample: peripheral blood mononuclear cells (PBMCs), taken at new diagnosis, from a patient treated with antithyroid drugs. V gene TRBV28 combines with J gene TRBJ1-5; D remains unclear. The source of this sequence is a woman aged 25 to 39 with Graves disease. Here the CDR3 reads CASSLSRGSQWPQHF. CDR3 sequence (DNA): TGTGCCAGCAGTTTATCGCGGGGTTCCCAATGGCCCCAGCATTTT.